These 8 T cell receptor beta chains originate from one sample sequenced in a study of blood T cell repertoires in COVID-19. Produced via immunoSEQ multiplex PCR; TCRdb's table is partial and in-frame only. This sample has about 170,000 clones, with 86% found just once. The sequenced material came from peripheral blood. The receptors were gathered from a woman aged 80 or over in a cohort sampled during active or convalescent COVID-19.

This chain links TRBV14 with TRBJ2-1; TRBD2 matches 9 bases. CDR3 length: 14 residues. Trimming took 2 bases from V and 6 from J; bases not matched to a gene: 2. Germline lookup yields CDR1 SGHDN and CDR2 FVKESK. CDR3 sequence reads: CASSQLAGVNEQFF. In DNA, the CDR3 is TGTGCCAGCAGCCAATTAGCGGGAGTCAATGAGCAGTTCTTC.

This clone is a singleton in its sample. The rearrangement links TRBV30 to TRBJ1-2; 7 nucleotides agree with TRBD1. Trimming cost V 3 bases and J 8 bases; bases outside gene matches: 9. This CDR3 is built from 13 residues. CDR1 and CDR2 from the germline V gene are GTSNPN and SVGIG (reference sequence). CDR3 sequence reads: CAWREDRSYGYTF. As DNA, the CDR3 is TGTGCCTGGAGAGAGGACAGGTCCTACGGCTACACCTTC. The full variable domain, its missing parts supplied by reference TRBV30 and TRBJ1-2, is SQTIHQWPATLVQPVGSPLSLECTVEGTSNPNLYWYRQAAGRGLQLLFYSVGIGQISSEVPQNLSASRPQDRQFILSSKKLLLSDSGFYLCAWREDRSYGYTFGSGTRLTVV.

CDR3 protein: CASSFAGEGNTEAFF. CDR3 bases: TGTGCCAGCAGTTTTGCAGGGGAGGGGAACACTGAAGCTTTCTTT. The genes are TRBV6-2 or TRBV6-3 and TRBJ1-1; D might be TRBD1 (6 bases). V lost 4 bases and J 1 base, leaving 13 bases between the germline ends. The germline CDR1 and CDR2 sequences are MNHEY and SVGEGT. This CDR3 region has 15 residues.

The chain has TRBV7-9 and TRBJ1-3; possible D gene TRBD1, 5 bases. Trimming pared 3 bases from V and 2 bases from J, leaving 14 bases between. The CDR3 extends over 16 amino acids. The V gene's germline CDR1 is SEHNR and CDR2 FQNEAQ (reference sequence). The CDR3 nucleotides are TGTGCCAGCAGCTTCAGTGGGGCAGGAACTGGAAACACCATATATTTT. Translated, it gives CASSFSGAGTGNTIYF.

The chain uses TRBV7-2 and TRBJ1-4, with no clear D. V lost 5 bases and J lost 2, with 12 bases in between. The CDR3 is 15 amino acids. Germline values: CDR1 SGHTA, CDR2 FQGNSA. The CDR3 sequence: CASSLNGPTNEKLFF. The CDR3, as DNA: TGTGCCAGCAGCCTCAATGGGCCTACTAATGAAAAACTGTTTTTT.

This chain links TRBV30 with TRBJ1-6; 7 bases line up with TRBD1. Germline CDR1 reads GTSNPN; CDR2 reads SVGIG (reference sequence). The V gene end was trimmed by 3 bases and the J gene end by 10 bases; junction bases not matched to a gene: 9. The CDR3 consists of 14 residues. The CDR3 reads CAWSKTGIESPLHF. In nucleotides, the CDR3 is TGTGCCTGGAGCAAGACAGGGATTGAGTCACCCCTCCACTTT.

The gene calls are TRBV4-1 and TRBJ2-2; D is perhaps TRBD1 (5 bases). Germline V lookup: CDR1 MGHRA, CDR2 YSYEKL. The ends were cut back, 3 bases at V and 0 bases at J, with 14 bases in the middle. This CDR3 has 17 amino acids. The CDR3 loop reads CASSQRSRAPNTGELFF. CDR3 DNA sequence: TGCGCCAGCAGCCAGAGGTCCAGGGCTCCGAACACCGGGGAGCTGTTTTTT.

The chain has TRBV19 and TRBJ2-2; no firm D call. Germline CDR1 LNHDA, CDR2 SQIVND (reference sequence). Trimming cost V 6 bases and J 1 base, with 3 bases left between them. The CDR3 length is 12 residues. CDR3 sequence (DNA): TGTGCCAGTAGCCAGAACACCGGGGAGCTGTTTTTT. Its protein product is CASSQNTGELFF. The variable domain in full, completed from reference TRBV19 and TRBJ2-2, reads DGGITQSPKYLFRKEGQNVTLSCEQNLNHDAMYWYRQDPGQGLRLIYYSQIVNDFQKGDIAEGYSVSREKKESFPLTVTSAQKNPTAFYLCASSQNTGELFFGEGSRLTVL.